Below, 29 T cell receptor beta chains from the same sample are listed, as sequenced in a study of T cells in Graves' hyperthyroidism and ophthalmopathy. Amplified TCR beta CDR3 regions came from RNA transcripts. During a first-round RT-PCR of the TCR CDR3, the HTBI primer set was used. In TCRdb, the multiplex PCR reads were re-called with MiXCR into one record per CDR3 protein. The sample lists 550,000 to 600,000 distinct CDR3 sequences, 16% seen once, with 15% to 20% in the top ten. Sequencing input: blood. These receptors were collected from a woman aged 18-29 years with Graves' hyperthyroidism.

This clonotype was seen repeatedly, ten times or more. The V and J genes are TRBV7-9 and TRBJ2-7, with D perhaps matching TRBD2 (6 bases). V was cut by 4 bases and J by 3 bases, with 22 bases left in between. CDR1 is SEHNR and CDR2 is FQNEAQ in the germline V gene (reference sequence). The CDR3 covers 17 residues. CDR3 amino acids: CASSSPRLPRGGYEQYF. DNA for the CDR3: TGTGCCAGCAGCTCACCGCGCCTCCCTCGGGGAGGCTACGAGCAGTACTTC. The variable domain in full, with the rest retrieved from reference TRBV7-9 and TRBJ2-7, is DTGVSQNPRHKITKRGQNVTFRCDPISEHNRLYWYRQTLGQGPEFLTYFQNEAQLEKSRLLSDRFSAERPKGSFSTLEIQRTEQGDSAMYLCASSSPRLPRGGYEQYFGPGTRLTVT.

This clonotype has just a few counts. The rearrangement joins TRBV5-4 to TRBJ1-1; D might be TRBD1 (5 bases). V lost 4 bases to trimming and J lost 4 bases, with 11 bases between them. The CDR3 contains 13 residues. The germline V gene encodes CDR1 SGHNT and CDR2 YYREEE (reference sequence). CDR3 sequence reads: CASSTRDATEAFF. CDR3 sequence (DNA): TGTGCCAGCAGCACCAGGGATGCCACTGAAGCTTTCTTT. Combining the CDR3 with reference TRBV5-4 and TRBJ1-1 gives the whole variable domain ETGVTQSPTHLIKTRGQQVTLRCSSQSGHNTVSWYQQALGQGPQFIFQYYREEENGRGNFPPRFSGLQFPNYSSELNVNALELDDSALYLCASSTRDATEAFFGQGTRLTVV.

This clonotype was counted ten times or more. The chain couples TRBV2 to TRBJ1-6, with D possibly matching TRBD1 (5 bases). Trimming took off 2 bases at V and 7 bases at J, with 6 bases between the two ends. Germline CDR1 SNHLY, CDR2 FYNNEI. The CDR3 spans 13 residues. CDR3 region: CASSERTNSPLHF. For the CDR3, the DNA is TGTGCCAGCAGTGAAAGGACAAATTCACCCCTCCACTTT.

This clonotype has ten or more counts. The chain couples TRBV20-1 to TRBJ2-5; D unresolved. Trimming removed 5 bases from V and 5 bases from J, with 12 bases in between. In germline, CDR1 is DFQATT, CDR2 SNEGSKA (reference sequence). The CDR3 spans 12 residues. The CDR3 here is CSAGAARETQYF. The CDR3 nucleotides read TGCAGTGCTGGAGCCGCGAGGGAGACCCAGTACTTC.

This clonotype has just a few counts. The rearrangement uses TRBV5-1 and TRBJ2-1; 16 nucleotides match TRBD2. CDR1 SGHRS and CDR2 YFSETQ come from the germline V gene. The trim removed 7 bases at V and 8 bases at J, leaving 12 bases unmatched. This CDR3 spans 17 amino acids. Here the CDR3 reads CASSDAGTSGGADEQFF. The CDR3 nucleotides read TGCGCCAGCTCGGATGCCGGGACTAGCGGGGGGGCCGATGAGCAGTTCTTC.

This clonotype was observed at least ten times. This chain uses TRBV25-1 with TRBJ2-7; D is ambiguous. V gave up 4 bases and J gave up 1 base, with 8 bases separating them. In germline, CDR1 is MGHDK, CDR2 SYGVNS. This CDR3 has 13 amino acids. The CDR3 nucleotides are TGTGCCAGCAGTGTTGCCAGTTCCTACGAGCAGTACTTC. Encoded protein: CASSVASSYEQYF.

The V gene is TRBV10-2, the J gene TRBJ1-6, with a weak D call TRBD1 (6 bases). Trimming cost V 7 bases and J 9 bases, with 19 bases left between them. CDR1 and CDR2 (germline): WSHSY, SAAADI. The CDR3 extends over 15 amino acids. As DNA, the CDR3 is TGCGCCAGCACCTCAGTGAGGGGGGGGCTTTCACCCCTCCACTTT. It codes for CASTSVRGGLSPLHF.

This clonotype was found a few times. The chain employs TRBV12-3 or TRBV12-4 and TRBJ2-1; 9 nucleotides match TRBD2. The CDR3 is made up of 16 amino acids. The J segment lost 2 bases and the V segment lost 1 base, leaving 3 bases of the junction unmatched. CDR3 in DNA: TGTGCCAGCAGTTTAGGGAGCGGGAGGACCTACAATGAGCAGTTCTTC. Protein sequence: CASSLGSGRTYNEQFF.

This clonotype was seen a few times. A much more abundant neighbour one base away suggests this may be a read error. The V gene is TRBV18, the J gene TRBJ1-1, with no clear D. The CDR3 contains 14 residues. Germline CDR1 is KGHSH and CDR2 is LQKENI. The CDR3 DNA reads TGTGCCAGCTCACCAACCCCGTCGAACGCTGAAGCTTTCTTT. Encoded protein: CASSPTPSNAEAFF.

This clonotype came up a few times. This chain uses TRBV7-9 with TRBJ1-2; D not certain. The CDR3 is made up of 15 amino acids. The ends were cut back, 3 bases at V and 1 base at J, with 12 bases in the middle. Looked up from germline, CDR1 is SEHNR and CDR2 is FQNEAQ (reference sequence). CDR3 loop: CASSLNSNLNYGYTF. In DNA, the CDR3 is TGTGCCAGCAGCTTGAATTCAAACCTTAACTATGGCTACACCTTC.

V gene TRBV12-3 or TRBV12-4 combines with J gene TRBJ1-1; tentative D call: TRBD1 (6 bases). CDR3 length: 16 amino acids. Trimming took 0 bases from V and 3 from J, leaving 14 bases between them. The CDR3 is CASSLAGWGADTEAFF. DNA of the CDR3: TGTGCCAGCAGTTTAGCGGGGTGGGGGGCGGACACTGAAGCTTTCTTT.

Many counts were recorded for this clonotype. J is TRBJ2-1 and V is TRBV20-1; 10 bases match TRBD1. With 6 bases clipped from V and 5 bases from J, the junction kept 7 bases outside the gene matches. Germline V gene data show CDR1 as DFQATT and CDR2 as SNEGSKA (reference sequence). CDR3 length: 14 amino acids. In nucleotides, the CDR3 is TGCAGTGCAAAGCCGGGACAGGGGAACAATGAGCAGTTCTTC. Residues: CSAKPGQGNNEQFF.

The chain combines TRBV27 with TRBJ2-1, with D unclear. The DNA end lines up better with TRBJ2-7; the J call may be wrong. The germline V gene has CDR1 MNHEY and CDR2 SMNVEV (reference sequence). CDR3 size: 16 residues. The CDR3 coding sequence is TGTGCCAGCAGTTTACTACTAAGGAGCTCCTACAATGAGCAGTACTTC. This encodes CASSLLLRSSYNEQYF.

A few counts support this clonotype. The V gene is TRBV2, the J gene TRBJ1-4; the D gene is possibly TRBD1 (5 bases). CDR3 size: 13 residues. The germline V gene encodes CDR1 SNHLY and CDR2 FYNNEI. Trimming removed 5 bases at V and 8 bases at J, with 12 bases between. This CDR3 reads CASSRGVGEKLFF. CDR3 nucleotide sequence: TGTGCCAGCAGTCGGGGGGTCGGGGAAAAACTGTTTTTT.

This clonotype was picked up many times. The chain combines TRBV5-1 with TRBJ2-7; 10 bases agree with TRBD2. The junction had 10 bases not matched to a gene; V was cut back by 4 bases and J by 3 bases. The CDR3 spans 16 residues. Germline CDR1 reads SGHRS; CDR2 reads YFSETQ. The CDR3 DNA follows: TGCGCCAGCAGCACGTCTAGCGGGAGTCACGGCTACGAGCAGTACTTC. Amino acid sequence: CASSTSSGSHGYEQYF.

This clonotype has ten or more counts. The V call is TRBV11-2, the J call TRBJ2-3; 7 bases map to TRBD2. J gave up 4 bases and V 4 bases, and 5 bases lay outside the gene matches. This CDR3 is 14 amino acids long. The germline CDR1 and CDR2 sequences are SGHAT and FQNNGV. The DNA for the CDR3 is TGTGCCAGCAGCTGGGGACTAAAGTCAGATACGCAGTATTTT. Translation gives CASSWGLKSDTQYF.

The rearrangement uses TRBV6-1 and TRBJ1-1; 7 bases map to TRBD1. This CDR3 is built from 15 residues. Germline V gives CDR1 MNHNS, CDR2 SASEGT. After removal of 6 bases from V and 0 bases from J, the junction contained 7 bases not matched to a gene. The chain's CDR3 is CASRMTGMVNTEAFF. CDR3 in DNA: TGTGCCAGCAGAATGACAGGGATGGTGAACACTGAAGCTTTCTTT.

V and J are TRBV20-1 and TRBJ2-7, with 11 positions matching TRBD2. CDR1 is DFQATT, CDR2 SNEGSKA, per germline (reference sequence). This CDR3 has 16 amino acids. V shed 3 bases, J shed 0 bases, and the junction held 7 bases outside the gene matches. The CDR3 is CSARLLAGADSYEQYF. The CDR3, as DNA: TGCAGTGCTAGGTTACTAGCGGGGGCCGACTCCTACGAGCAGTACTTC.

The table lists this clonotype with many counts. The CDR3 nucleotides read TGTGCCGTCCGGGACAGGGTCTCCTACGAGCAGTACTTC. Amino acid sequence: CAVRDRVSYEQYF. The V gene is TRBV6-1, the J gene TRBJ2-7; 9 bases line up with TRBD1. CDR3 size: 13 residues. J gave up 0 bases and V 11 bases, and 5 bases lay outside the gene matches. Germline CDR1 reads MNHNS; CDR2 reads SASEGT.

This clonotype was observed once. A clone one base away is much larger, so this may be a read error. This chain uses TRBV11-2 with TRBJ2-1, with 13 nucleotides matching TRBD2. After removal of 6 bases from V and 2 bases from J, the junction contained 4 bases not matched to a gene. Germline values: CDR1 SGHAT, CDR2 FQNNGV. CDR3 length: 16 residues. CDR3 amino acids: CASRTSGRSAYNEQFF. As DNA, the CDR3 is TGTGCCAGCAGGACTAGCGGGAGGTCAGCCTACAATGAGCAGTTCTTC.

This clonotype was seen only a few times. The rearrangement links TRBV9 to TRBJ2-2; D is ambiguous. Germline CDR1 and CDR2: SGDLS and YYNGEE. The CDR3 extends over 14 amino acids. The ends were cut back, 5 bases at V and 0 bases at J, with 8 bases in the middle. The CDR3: CASRSQTNTGELFF. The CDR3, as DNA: TGTGCCAGCAGGAGCCAAACGAACACCGGGGAGCTGTTTTTT. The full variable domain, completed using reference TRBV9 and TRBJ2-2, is DSGVTQTPKHLITATGQRVTLRCSPRSGDLSVYWYQQSLDQGLQFLIQYYNGEERAKGNILERFSAQQFPDLHSELNLSSLELGDSALYFCASRSQTNTGELFFGEGSRLTVL.

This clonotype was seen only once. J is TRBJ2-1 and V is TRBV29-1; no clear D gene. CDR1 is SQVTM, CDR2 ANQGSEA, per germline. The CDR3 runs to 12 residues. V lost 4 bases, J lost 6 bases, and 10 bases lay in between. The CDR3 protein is CSVAGDTNEQFF. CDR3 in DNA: TGCAGCGTTGCGGGCGATACCAATGAGCAGTTCTTC.

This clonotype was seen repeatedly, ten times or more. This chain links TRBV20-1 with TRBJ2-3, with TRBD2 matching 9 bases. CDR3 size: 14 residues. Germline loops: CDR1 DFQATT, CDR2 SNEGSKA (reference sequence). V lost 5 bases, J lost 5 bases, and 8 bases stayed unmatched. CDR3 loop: CSAPVREGRDTQYF. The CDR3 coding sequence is TGCAGTGCTCCTGTGCGGGAGGGCCGAGATACGCAGTATTTT.

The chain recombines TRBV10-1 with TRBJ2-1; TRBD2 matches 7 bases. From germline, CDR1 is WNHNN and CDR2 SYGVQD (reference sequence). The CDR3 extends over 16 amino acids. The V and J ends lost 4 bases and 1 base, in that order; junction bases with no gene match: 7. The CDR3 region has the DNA TGCGCCAGCAGTGCCCGAGCGGGGCTATCCTACAATGAGCAGTTCTTC. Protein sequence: CASSARAGLSYNEQFF.

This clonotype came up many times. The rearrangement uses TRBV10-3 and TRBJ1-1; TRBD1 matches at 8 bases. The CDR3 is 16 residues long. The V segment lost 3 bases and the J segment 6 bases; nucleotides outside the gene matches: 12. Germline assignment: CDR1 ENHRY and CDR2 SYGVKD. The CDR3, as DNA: TGTGCCATCAGTGACTATCAAGGACAGGGTACCCCTGAAGCTTTCTTT. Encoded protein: CAISDYQGQGTPEAFF.

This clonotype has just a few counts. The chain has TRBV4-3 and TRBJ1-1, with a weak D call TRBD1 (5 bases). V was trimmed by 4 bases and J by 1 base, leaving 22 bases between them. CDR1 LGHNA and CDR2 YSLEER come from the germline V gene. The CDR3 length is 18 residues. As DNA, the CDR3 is TGCGCCAGCAGCCCCCGGGACCCCCGGGACGGGAAGAACACTGAAGCTTTCTTT. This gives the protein CASSPRDPRDGKNTEAFF.

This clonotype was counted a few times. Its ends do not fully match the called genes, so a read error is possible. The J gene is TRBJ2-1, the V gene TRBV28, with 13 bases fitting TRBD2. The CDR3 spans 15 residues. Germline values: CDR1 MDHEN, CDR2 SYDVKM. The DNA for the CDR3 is TGTGCCAGCAGTGGGGGGGGGACTAGCGGGACCAATAGGATCTTC. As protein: CASSGGGTSGTNRIF.

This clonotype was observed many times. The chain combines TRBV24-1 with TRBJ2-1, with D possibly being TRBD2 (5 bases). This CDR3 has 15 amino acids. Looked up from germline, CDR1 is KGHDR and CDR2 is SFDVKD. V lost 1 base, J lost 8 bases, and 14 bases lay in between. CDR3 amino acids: CATSDLAPAGDEQFF. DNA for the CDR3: TGTGCCACCAGTGATTTAGCACCCGCGGGCGATGAGCAGTTCTTC.

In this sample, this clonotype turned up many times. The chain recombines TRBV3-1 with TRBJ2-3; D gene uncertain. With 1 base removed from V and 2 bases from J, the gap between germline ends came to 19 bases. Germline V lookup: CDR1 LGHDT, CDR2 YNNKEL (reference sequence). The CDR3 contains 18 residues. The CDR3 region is CASSQVVSSASPTDTQYF. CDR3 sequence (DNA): TGTGCCAGCAGCCAAGTAGTTTCGTCAGCTTCCCCCACAGATACGCAGTATTTT.